This T cell receptor beta chain was captured in a study of T-cell reconstitution after alpha-beta-depleted transplantation in children. Study-level points and caveats: Surviving thymic progenitors and recipient T cells were the source of high TCRbeta diversity at day 60 in some patients. T-cell numbers and diversity one year post-transplant derived largely from freshly generated T cells.

Germline assignment: CDR1 SGHVS and CDR2 FQNEAQ. CDR3 length: 14 residues. The ends were cut back, 5 bases at V and 0 bases at J, with 7 bases in the middle. Unique molecular identifiers were incorporated into the prepared TCRbeta library. TCRdb reanalysed the PCR reads using MiXCR and keeps one entry per CDR3 protein. Of hundreds of thousands of distinct CDR3 sequences listed, 10% to 15% are singletons. In this sample, this clonotype turned up many times. Its antigen is unidentified. Here the sequenced sample was PBMCs, mostly from graft donor cells, taken 360 days after TCRalphabeta/CD19-depleted stem cell transplant. The sequence derives from a male patient aged 10 to 17 who had a stem cell transplant for acute myeloid leukemia, so the T cells may come from the graft donor. The chain recombines TRBV7-8 with TRBJ2-2, with D tentatively TRBD2 (5 bases). The CDR3 is CASSLDSNTGELFF. The CDR3 nucleotides are TGTGCCAGCAGCCTGGACTCGAACACCGGGGAGCTGTTTTTT.